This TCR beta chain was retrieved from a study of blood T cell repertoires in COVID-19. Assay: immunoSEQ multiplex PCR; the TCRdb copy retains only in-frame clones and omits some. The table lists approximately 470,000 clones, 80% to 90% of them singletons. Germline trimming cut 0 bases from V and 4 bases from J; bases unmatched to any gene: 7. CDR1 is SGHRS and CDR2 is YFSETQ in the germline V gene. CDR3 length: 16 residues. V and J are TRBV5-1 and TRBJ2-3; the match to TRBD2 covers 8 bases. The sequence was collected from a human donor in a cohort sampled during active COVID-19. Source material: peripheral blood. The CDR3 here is CASSLAISGSADTQYF. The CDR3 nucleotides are TGCGCCAGCAGCTTGGCAATCAGCGGGAGTGCAGATACGCAGTATTTT.